The 26 T cell receptor beta chains reported below all come from one sample, sequenced in a study of shared clonotypes between healthy human individuals. Sequencing used immunoSEQ multiplex PCR; TCRdb keeps in-frame clones, though not all of them. This table has approximately 2.4 million clones, approximately 94% appearing once. The sequenced material came from naive CD4+ T cells sorted from blood. The subset was: CD45RA+ positively selected. The receptors derive from a man younger than 35 in good health.

V usage is TRBV7-9 and J usage is TRBJ2-5; possibly TRBD1 for D (5 bases). Germline CDR1 reads SEHNR; CDR2 reads FQNEAQ (reference sequence). The length of the CDR3 is 16 residues. Trimming removed 0 bases at V and 1 base at J, with 12 bases between. The CDR3 is CASSLAFLQVQETQYF. In nucleotides, the CDR3 is TGTGCCAGCAGCTTAGCGTTCCTACAGGTCCAAGAGACCCAGTACTTC.

The chain uses TRBV4-1 and TRBJ2-3, with D maybe TRBD1 (6 bases). The germline V gene has CDR1 MGHRA and CDR2 YSYEKL. This CDR3 is 17 amino acids long. With 0 bases removed from V and 2 bases from J, the gap between germline ends came to 15 bases. CDR3 residues: CASSQEHPRTVTDTQYF. The CDR3 DNA reads as TGCGCCAGCAGCCAAGAGCACCCGCGGACAGTCACAGATACGCAGTATTTT.

Remarks on this clone: The sample carries other DNA sequences with the same CDR3. The chain carries TRBV20-1 and TRBJ2-5; the D is unclear. Germline CDR1 DFQATT, CDR2 SNEGSKA (reference sequence). Trimming removed 3 bases from V and 4 bases from J, with 3 bases in between. This CDR3 contains 10 residues. The CDR3 loop is CSASGETQYF. The CDR3 nucleotides read TGCAGTGCTAGCGGAGAGACCCAGTACTTC.

The chain recombines TRBV18 with TRBJ2-1, with a weak D call TRBD2 (6 bases). The CDR3 totals 13 residues. Germline CDR1 is KGHSH and CDR2 is LQKENI. Trimming took off 2 bases at V and 11 bases at J, with 13 bases between the two ends. The CDR3 coding sequence is TGTGCCAGCTCACCAAGTGAGGGCGGGAAGCAGTTCTTC. This gives the protein CASSPSEGGKQFF. Filled out from reference TRBV18 and TRBJ2-1, the complete variable domain reads NAGVMQNPRHLVRRRGQEARLRCSPMKGHSHVYWYRQLPEEGLKFMVYLQKENIIDESGMPKERFSAEFPKEGPSILRIQQVVRGDSAAYFCASSPSEGGKQFFGPGTRLTVL.

The rearrangement links TRBV5-4 to TRBJ2-3, with TRBD2 matching over 9 bases. The germline V gene encodes CDR1 SGHNT and CDR2 YYREEE (reference sequence). V trimming: 2 bases; J trimming: 3 bases; junction bases outside the gene matches: 7. The CDR3 spans 16 residues. CDR3 sequence: CASSFWRGGLTDTQYF. The DNA for the CDR3 is TGTGCCAGCAGCTTTTGGCGGGGGGGCCTGACAGATACGCAGTATTTT. Full variable domain (outside the CDR3, taken from reference TRBV5-4 and TRBJ2-3): ETGVTQSPTHLIKTRGQQVTLRCSSQSGHNTVSWYQQALGQGPQFIFQYYREEENGRGNFPPRFSGLQFPNYSSELNVNALELDDSALYLCASSFWRGGLTDTQYFGPGTRLTVL.

V is TRBV12-2 and J is TRBJ1-3; TRBD1, the D gene given by the table, was not confirmed from the DNA. TRBV12-2 is classified as a pseudogene. This CDR3 contains 11 residues. CDR3 nucleotides: TGTGCAAGTCGCTTAGACCGGGACAGAGGTTTT. Its translation: CASRLDRDRGF.

On this clone: This specimen includes other DNA sequences encoding the same CDR3. V and J are TRBV27 and TRBJ1-2; a possible D gene is TRBD1 (6 bases). The CDR3 has 13 residues. From germline, CDR1 is MNHEY and CDR2 SMNVEV (reference sequence). Trimming pared 3 bases from V and 8 bases from J, leaving 13 bases between. CDR3 loop: CASSLAGGRGYTF. The CDR3 DNA follows: TGTGCCAGCAGTTTGGCGGGGGGCCGAGGCTACACCTTC.

The V call is TRBV2, the J call TRBJ2-7; weak D call: TRBD1 (6 bases). V was clipped by 6 bases and J by 3 bases, with 12 bases between them. The CDR3 is made up of 13 amino acids. The germline V gene encodes CDR1 SNHLY and CDR2 FYNNEI. The CDR3 DNA reads TGTGCCAGCAGGGGGGACACCCGCTACGAGCAGTACTTC. Translating it yields CASRGDTRYEQYF.

The chain couples TRBV11-2 to TRBJ2-3; D is perhaps TRBD2 (6 bases). The CDR3 sequence is 14 residues long. Germline V gene sequence: CDR1 SGHAT, CDR2 FQNNGV. The V end was cut by 0 bases, the J end by 6 bases, with 10 bases between. The CDR3 DNA is TGTGCCAGCAGCTTAGACGGGAGCGTGGATACGCAGTATTTT. Protein product: CASSLDGSVDTQYF.

The chain is built from TRBV5-1 and TRBJ2-6, with D maybe TRBD1 (5 bases). This CDR3 has 14 amino acids. Trimming stripped 6 bases from V and 1 base from J, with 8 bases between. CDR1 is SGHRS, CDR2 YFSETQ, per germline. CDR3 residues: CASKDTSGANVLTF. The CDR3 coding sequence is TGCGCCAGCAAGGACACATCTGGGGCCAACGTCCTGACTTTC.

The V call is TRBV6-5, the J call TRBJ2-7, with D possibly called TRBD1 or TRBD2 (5 bases each). Germline V gene data show CDR1 as MNHEY and CDR2 as SVGAGI. The CDR3 length is 13 residues. V was trimmed by 5 bases and J by 7 bases, leaving 15 bases between them. CDR3 DNA sequence: TGTGCCAGCAGTCTTCGGGGCCCAGGAGAGCAGTACTTC. This sequence encodes CASSLRGPGEQYF.

This clone appeared a few times. The chain couples TRBV25-1 to TRBJ1-2; 8 nucleotides line up with TRBD1. Unmatched junction bases numbered 5, after V lost 4 bases and J lost 4 bases. Germline CDR1 and CDR2: MGHDK and SYGVNS. The CDR3 has 14 residues. CDR3 nucleotides: TGTGCCAGCAGTGGCGTGACAGGGGTCTATGGCTACACCTTC. This translates into CASSGVTGVYGYTF.

This chain joins TRBV15 and TRBJ2-7; 8 bases match TRBD2. Germline V gene lookup returns CDR1 LNHNV and CDR2 YYDKDF (reference sequence). The CDR3 runs 14 residues. V lost 5 bases and J lost 3; bases outside the gene matches: 6. DNA for the CDR3: TGTGCCACCAGCCCTCCCGGGAGGGTCTACGAGCAGTACTTC. It translates to CATSPPGRVYEQYF. Full variable domain (rest looked up from reference TRBV15 and TRBJ2-7): DAMVIQNPRYQVTQFGKPVTLSCSQTLNHNVMYWYQQKSSQAPKLLFHYYDKDFNNEADTPDNFQSRRPNTSFCFLDIRSPGLGDTAMYLCATSPPGRVYEQYFGPGTRLTVT.

The J gene is TRBJ1-2, the V gene TRBV11-2; D might be TRBD1 (5 bases). Trimming shortened V by 2 bases and J by 2 bases, and 15 bases separated the two germline ends. The CDR3 runs to 16 residues. Germline lookup yields CDR1 SGHAT and CDR2 FQNNGV. Written as DNA, the CDR3 is TGTGCCAGCAGCTTAATCCGGGACTCATGGAACTATGGCTACACCTTC. It encodes CASSLIRDSWNYGYTF.

The V and J genes are TRBV4-1 and TRBJ2-7; D not resolved. CDR3 length equals 13 residues. V lost 0 bases to trimming and J lost 6 bases, with 9 bases between them. Per the germline V gene, CDR1 is MGHRA and CDR2 is YSYEKL. The CDR3: CASSQDRGTEQYF. In DNA, the CDR3 is TGCGCCAGCAGCCAAGATCGCGGCACCGAGCAGTACTTC.

The chain is built from TRBV5-1 and TRBJ2-7, with unresolved D. Trimming removed 2 bases at V and 0 bases at J, with 21 bases between. In germline, CDR1 is SGHRS, CDR2 YFSETQ. CDR3 length: 18 residues. CDR3 sequence (DNA): TGCGCCAGCAGCTTAGAGGTAGGGTTGCCGACCAGCTCCTACGAGCAGTACTTC. Translated, it gives CASSLEVGLPTSSYEQYF.

The rearrangement links TRBV6-5 to TRBJ2-5; 10 bases are shared with TRBD1. The J call may not be correct, given that the DNA end is closer to TRBJ2-7. Germline V gene lookup returns CDR1 MNHEY and CDR2 SVGAGI. The CDR3 length is 14 residues. DNA of the CDR3: TGTGCCAGCAGTTACAGGGACAGGGGCTACGAGCAGTACTTC. Translated, it gives CASSYRDRGYEQYF.

The genes are TRBV27 and TRBJ1-2; TRBD1 might be the D (6 bases). This CDR3 has 15 residues. The ends were cut back, 6 bases at V and 2 bases at J, with 16 bases in the middle. In germline, CDR1 is MNHEY, CDR2 SMNVEV (reference sequence). CDR3 residues: CASSHKTGGNYGYTF. In DNA, the CDR3 is TGTGCCAGCAGCCATAAGACAGGAGGAAACTATGGCTACACCTTC.

This clone showed up just once. The chain carries TRBV6-5 and TRBJ2-3; D not certain. The CDR3 covers 13 residues. Looked up from germline, CDR1 is MNHEY and CDR2 is SVGAGI. Trimming left V 6 bases short and J 8 bases short, with 15 bases between. CDR3 amino acids: CASRRALDGTQYF. For the CDR3, the DNA is TGTGCCAGCAGACGGGCGTTGGATGGTACGCAGTATTTT.

This clone was detected only a few times. V and J are TRBV9 and TRBJ2-1, with D possibly matching TRBD1 (5 bases). With 3 bases removed from V and 0 bases from J, the gap between germline ends came to 10 bases. The germline CDR1 and CDR2 sequences are SGDLS and YYNGEE. This CDR3 is 15 amino acids long. The CDR3 is CASSGTSISYNEQFF. CDR3 DNA sequence: TGTGCCAGCAGCGGGACATCCATCTCCTACAATGAGCAGTTCTTC.

The chain joins TRBV19 to TRBJ2-2; 7 bases are shared with TRBD1. J lost 1 base, V lost 5 bases, and 22 bases had no gene match. CDR1 and CDR2 from the germline V gene are LNHDA and SQIVND (reference sequence). This CDR3 contains 21 residues. DNA of the CDR3: TGTGCCAGTAGTTTCCGGACAGGTCTAAAAGGGCAGATGAAGAACACCGGGGAGCTGTTTTTT. Protein sequence: CASSFRTGLKGQMKNTGELFF.

The rearrangement uses TRBV7-9 and TRBJ1-1, with TRBD1 identical over 7 bases. This CDR3 is 15 amino acids long. In germline, CDR1 is SEHNR, CDR2 FQNEAQ (reference sequence). The junction had 4 bases not matched to a gene; V was cut back by 3 bases and J by 0 bases. Here the CDR3 DNA reads TGTGCCAGCAGCTTTTCGACAGGGTTGAACACTGAAGCTTTCTTT. Protein product: CASSFSTGLNTEAFF. The full variable domain, its missing parts supplied by reference TRBV7-9 and TRBJ1-1, is DTGVSQNPRHKITKRGQNVTFRCDPISEHNRLYWYRQTLGQGPEFLTYFQNEAQLEKSRLLSDRFSAERPKGSFSTLEIQRTEQGDSAMYLCASSFSTGLNTEAFFGQGTRLTVV.

V is TRBV5-1 and J is TRBJ2-7; 7 bases line up with TRBD1. Germline CDR1 and CDR2: SGHRS and YFSETQ. With 2 bases clipped from V and 2 bases from J, the junction kept 7 bases outside the gene matches. The CDR3 sequence is 15 residues long. CDR3 loop: CASSLQGSRTYEQYF. Here the CDR3 DNA reads TGCGCCAGCAGCTTACAGGGGTCAAGAACCTACGAGCAGTACTTC.

This sequence joins TRBV30 and TRBJ2-5, with a weak D call TRBD1 (6 bases). The germline V gene encodes CDR1 GTSNPN and CDR2 SVGIG (reference sequence). CDR3 length: 14 amino acids. The V gene lost 2 bases and the J gene lost 5 bases, with 15 bases spanning the gap. In DNA, the CDR3 is TGTGCCTGGAGTCCATACAGGGTCGGTGAGACCCAGTACTTC. Translation: CAWSPYRVGETQYF.

V usage is TRBV12-5 and J usage is TRBJ1-5; TRBD1 aligns across 8 bases. With V trimmed by 1 base and J by 3 bases, 11 bases remained unmatched. Germline CDR1 reads LGHNT; CDR2 reads FRNRAP. This CDR3 has 18 residues. The CDR3 region is CASGLAAADRAINQPQHF. CDR3 coding DNA: TGTGCTAGTGGTTTGGCTGCTGCGGACAGGGCAATCAATCAGCCCCAGCATTTT.

This clone occurred once. The chain uses TRBV7-2 and TRBJ2-7; no firm D call. This CDR3 region has 14 residues. The V gene's germline CDR1 is SGHTA and CDR2 FQGNSA. With 0 bases removed from V and 0 bases from J, the gap between germline ends came to 6 bases. CDR3 in amino acids: CASSLASSSYEQYF. As DNA, the CDR3 is TGTGCCAGCAGCTTAGCGTCTAGCTCCTACGAGCAGTACTTC.